The entry below describes one TCR beta chain. The data were obtained in a study of blood T cell repertoires in COVID-19. About the research overall: Samples taken during acute and convalescent COVID-19 were collected in the United States, Italy and Spain.

V lost 1 base, J lost 7 bases, and 4 bases stayed unmatched. Per the germline V gene, CDR1 is LNHDA and CDR2 is SQIVND (reference sequence). The CDR3 runs 14 residues. Generated by immunoSEQ multiplex PCR, the TCRdb table keeps only in-frame clones and is missing some. Of some 250,000 clones listed, around 84% are singletons. Participant ages covered roughly 18 to 89 years across 24 US areas. Participant-reported clinical history was the basis for cohort assignment. This chain links TRBV19 with TRBJ2-1; 7 bases align to TRBD2. Specimen: PBMCs or T cells enriched from blood (not recorded which). This sequence was found in a man aged 18 to 30 who had recovered from COVID-19. The CDR3 sequence: CASSIAGGWNEQFF. The CDR3 DNA follows: TGTGCCAGTAGTATAGCGGGAGGATGGAATGAGCAGTTCTTC.